This T cell receptor beta chain originates from a study of blood T cell repertoires in COVID-19. Across the whole study: Sites across the United States, Italy and Spain contributed samples from acute and convalescent COVID-19. PBMCs, B-cell-depleted T cells, or T cells provided the cDNA or gDNA that made up the material.

This CDR3 is 14 amino acids long. Deletions cut 1 base from V and 6 bases from J, with 9 bases between. Germline values: CDR1 LGHDT, CDR2 YNNKEL (reference sequence). Authors' analysis steps: Nucleated cell counts were estimated from reference gene primer amplification. Measured with immunoSEQ multiplex PCR; TCRdb has only the in-frame clones, and not every one. D and trimming were read from the DNA, whereas the V and J calls and clone size are those reported in that table. In the table there are more than 13,000 clones, roughly 80% of which are singletons. The material sequenced was peripheral blood. The clonotype comes from a human donor in a cohort sampled during active COVID-19. This chain joins TRBV3-1 (or the pseudogene TRBV3-2) and TRBJ2-2; tentatively, D is TRBD2 (6 bases). The CDR3 region is CASSQVERAGELFF. CDR3 bases: TGTGCCAGCAGCCAAGTGGAGCGGGCCGGGGAGCTGTTTTTT.